The 9 T cell receptor beta chains listed next were all sequenced from one sample in a study of immune evolution from preneoplasia to lung adenocarcinoma. Produced via immunoSEQ multiplex PCR; TCRdb's table is partial and in-frame only. Of several thousand clones in the sample, over 75% are singletons; the top ten hold roughly 7.3%. What was sequenced was FFPE adjacent normal lung tissue. The source is a person aged 70 to 85 with lung adenocarcinoma.

This clone was found a few times. This sequence joins TRBV18 and TRBJ1-1; D remains ambiguous. The germline CDR1 and CDR2 sequences are KGHSH and LQKENI. CDR3 size: 15 residues. The ends were cut back, 2 bases at V and 0 bases at J, with 10 bases in the middle. CDR3 in amino acids: CASSPANDLNTEAFF. The DNA for the CDR3 is TGTGCCAGCTCACCAGCCAACGATTTGAACACTGAAGCTTTCTTT. The variable domain in full, with the rest retrieved from reference TRBV18 and TRBJ1-1, is NAGVMQNPRHLVRRRGQEARLRCSPMKGHSHVYWYRQLPEEGLKFMVYLQKENIIDESGMPKERFSAEFPKEGPSILRIQQVVRGDSAAYFCASSPANDLNTEAFFGQGTRLTVV.

CDR3 loop: CASSRDWAGEQYF. The CDR3 DNA is TGTGCCAGCAGCCGGGACTGGGCGGGCGAGCAGTACTTC. The rearrangement links TRBV28 to TRBJ2-7; a possible D gene is TRBD2 (6 bases). From germline, CDR1 is MDHEN and CDR2 SYDVKM. Trimming pared 6 bases from V and 6 bases from J, leaving 15 bases between. This CDR3 is 13 amino acids long. The full variable domain, its missing parts supplied by reference TRBV28 and TRBJ2-7, is DVKVTQSSRYLVKRTGEKVFLECVQDMDHENMFWYRQDPGLGLRLIYFSYDVKMKEKGDIPEGYSVSREKKERFSLILESASTNQTSMYLCASSRDWAGEQYFGPGTRLTVT.

V and J are TRBV5-4 and TRBJ2-7, with a possible D match to TRBD1 (6 bases). The germline V gene has CDR1 SGHNT and CDR2 YYREEE (reference sequence). The CDR3 sequence is 15 residues long. The ends were cut back, 1 base at V and 4 bases at J, with 15 bases in the middle. CDR3 sequence: CASSLRGQLKYEQYF. The CDR3 DNA sequence: TGTGCCAGCAGCTTGAGGGGACAACTCAAATACGAGCAGTACTTC.

As DNA, the CDR3 is TGTGCCAGCAGTGACGGGGGGGAGACAGATACGCAGTATTTT. Translating gives CASSDGGETDTQYF. V gene TRBV6-4 combines with J gene TRBJ2-3, with 7 bases lining up with TRBD2. The J segment lost 3 bases and the V segment lost 2 bases, leaving 2 bases of the junction unmatched. The V gene's germline CDR1 is MRHNA and CDR2 SNTAGT. The CDR3 totals 14 residues.

The chain joins TRBV7-9 to TRBJ2-3; 9 positions match TRBD2. CDR1 is SEHNR and CDR2 is FQNEAQ in the germline V gene (reference sequence). The CDR3 runs 14 residues. The V gene end was trimmed by 6 bases and the J gene end by 4 bases; junction bases not matched to a gene: 5. In DNA, the CDR3 is TGTGCCAGCAGTTTTAGCGGGAGAGCAGATACGCAGTATTTT. This codes for CASSFSGRADTQYF.

Regarding this clone: The missing conserved phenylalanine or tryptophan at the end of this CDR3 makes a read error likely. The chain couples TRBV4-1 to TRBJ1-2, with D maybe TRBD1 (6 bases). The CDR3 runs to 14 residues. In germline, CDR1 is MGHRA, CDR2 YSYEKL. CDR3 DNA: TGCGCCCGCAGCGAAATGGCAGGGGTTAATGGCTACACCCTC. Its protein product is CARSEMAGVNGYTL.

This chain connects TRBV2 to TRBJ2-3; 9 bases line up with TRBD2. CDR3 length: 14 residues. CDR1 and CDR2 (germline): SNHLY, FYNNEI. J gave up 2 bases and V 9 bases, and 6 bases lay outside the gene matches. The CDR3 nucleotides are TGTGCCAGTTCAACTAGCGGGTACACAGATACGCAGTATTTT. Translation: CASSTSGYTDTQYF.

The chain employs TRBV7-2 and TRBJ1-5; D ambiguous. Trimming took off 3 bases at V and 2 bases at J, with 14 bases between the two ends. Germline-derived CDR1 and CDR2 are SGHTA and FQGNSA. CDR3 size: 16 residues. The CDR3 loop reads CASSFLLAVRNQPQHF. CDR3 DNA sequence: TGTGCCAGCAGCTTTCTCTTGGCAGTCCGCAATCAGCCCCAGCATTTT.

The chain recombines TRBV7-8 with TRBJ2-5, with a weak D call TRBD2 (5 bases). Per germline, CDR1 SGHVS and CDR2 FQNEAQ. This CDR3 has 13 residues. Trimming took 7 bases from V and 6 from J, leaving 15 bases between them. CDR3 protein: CASTERGRQTQYF. CDR3 DNA sequence: TGTGCCAGCACGGAACGAGGGCGGCAGACCCAGTACTTC.